A single T cell receptor beta chain is shown here with its context. These data are taken from a study of cytotoxic CD8 clonotypes in ibrutinib-treated CLL. TCRdb keeps only in-frame clones here, not all; method: immunoSEQ multiplex PCR. Among some 140,000 clones, approximately 90% were seen once, and the ten largest hold under 14%. Germline V CDR1 and CDR2: SGHTA, FQGTGA. This CDR3 is built from 15 residues. V lost 1 base to trimming and J lost 10 bases, with 17 bases between them. The gene calls are TRBV7-3 and TRBJ2-1, with D possibly being TRBD1 (6 bases). The input for sequencing was PBMCs, taken after 12 months of ibrutinib treatment. The sequence was obtained from a human donor with chronic lymphocytic leukemia. CDR3 region: CASSLIGGPGEEQFF. As DNA, the CDR3 is TGTGCCAGCAGCTTAATTGGGGGCCCAGGAGAGGAGCAGTTCTTC.